This T cell receptor beta chain is drawn from a study of cytomegalovirus exposure and HLA in healthy donors. The PCR used 60 Vbeta and 13 Jbeta primers. Assay used: immunoSEQ multiplex PCR; TCRdb lists only in-frame clones, some missing. The table has around 100,000 clones, 70% to 85% seen once. Germline V gives CDR1 WSHSY, CDR2 SAAADI. The CDR3 totals 16 residues. Trimming removed 4 bases at V and 3 bases at J, with 16 bases between. The sequenced sample consisted of PBMCs. This clonotype was obtained from a young woman in good health and CMV-seronegative. The V gene is TRBV10-2, the J gene TRBJ1-5; no firm D call. The CDR3 DNA reads as TGCGCCAGCAGTGGAGCGAGCTTAGCCTTCAATCAGCCCCAGCATTTT. As protein: CASSGASLAFNQPQHF.